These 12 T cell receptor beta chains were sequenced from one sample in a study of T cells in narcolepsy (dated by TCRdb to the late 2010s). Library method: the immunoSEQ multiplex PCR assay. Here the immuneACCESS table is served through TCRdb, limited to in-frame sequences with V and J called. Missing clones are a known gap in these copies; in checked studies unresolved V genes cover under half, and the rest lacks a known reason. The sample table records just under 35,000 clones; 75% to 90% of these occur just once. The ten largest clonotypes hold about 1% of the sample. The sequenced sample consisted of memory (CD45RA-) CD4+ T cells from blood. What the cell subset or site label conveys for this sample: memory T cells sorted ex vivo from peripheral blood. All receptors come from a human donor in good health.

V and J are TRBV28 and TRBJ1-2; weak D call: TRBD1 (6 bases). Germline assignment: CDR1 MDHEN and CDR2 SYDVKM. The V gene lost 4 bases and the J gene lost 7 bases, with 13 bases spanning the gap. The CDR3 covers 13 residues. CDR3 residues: CASSYQGRSGYTF. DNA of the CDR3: TGTGCCAGCAGTTACCAGGGGAGGTCTGGCTACACCTTC.

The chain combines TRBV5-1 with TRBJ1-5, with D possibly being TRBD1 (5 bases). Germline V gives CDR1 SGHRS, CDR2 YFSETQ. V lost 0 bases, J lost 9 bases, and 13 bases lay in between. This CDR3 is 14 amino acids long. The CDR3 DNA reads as TGCGCCAGCAGCTTGGGACTTCCAAGGGGGCCCCAGCATTTT. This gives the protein CASSLGLPRGPQHF.

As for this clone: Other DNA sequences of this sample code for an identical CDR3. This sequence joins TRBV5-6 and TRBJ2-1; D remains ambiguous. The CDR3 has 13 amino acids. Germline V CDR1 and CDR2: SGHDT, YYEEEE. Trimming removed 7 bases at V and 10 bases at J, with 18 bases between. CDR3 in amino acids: CASCRLGMGEQFF. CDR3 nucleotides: TGTGCCAGCTGCCGACTGGGAATGGGCGAGCAGTTCTTC.

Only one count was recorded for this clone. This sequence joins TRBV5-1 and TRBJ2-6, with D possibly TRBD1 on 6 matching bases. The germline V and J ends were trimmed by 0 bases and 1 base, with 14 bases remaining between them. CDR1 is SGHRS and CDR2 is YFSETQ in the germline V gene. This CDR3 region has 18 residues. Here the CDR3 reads CASSLAPQGRSGANVLTF. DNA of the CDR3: TGCGCCAGCAGCTTGGCTCCACAGGGCCGGTCTGGGGCCAACGTCCTGACTTTC.

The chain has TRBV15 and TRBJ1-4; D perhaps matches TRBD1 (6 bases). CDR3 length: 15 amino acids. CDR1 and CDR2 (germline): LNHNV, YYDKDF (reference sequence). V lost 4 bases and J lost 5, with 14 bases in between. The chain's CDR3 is CATSTRKGGNEKLFF. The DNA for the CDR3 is TGTGCCACCAGCACCCGCAAGGGGGGGAATGAAAAACTGTTTTTT. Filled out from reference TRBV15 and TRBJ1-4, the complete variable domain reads DAMVIQNPRYQVTQFGKPVTLSCSQTLNHNVMYWYQQKSSQAPKLLFHYYDKDFNNEADTPDNFQSRRPNTSFCFLDIRSPGLGDTAMYLCATSTRKGGNEKLFFGSGTQLSVL.

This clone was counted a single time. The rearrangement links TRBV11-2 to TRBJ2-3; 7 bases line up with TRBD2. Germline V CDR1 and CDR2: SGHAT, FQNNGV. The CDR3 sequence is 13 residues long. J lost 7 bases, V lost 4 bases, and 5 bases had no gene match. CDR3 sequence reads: CASSSRLAHTQYF. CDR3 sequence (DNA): TGTGCCAGCAGCTCCAGACTAGCTCATACGCAGTATTTT.

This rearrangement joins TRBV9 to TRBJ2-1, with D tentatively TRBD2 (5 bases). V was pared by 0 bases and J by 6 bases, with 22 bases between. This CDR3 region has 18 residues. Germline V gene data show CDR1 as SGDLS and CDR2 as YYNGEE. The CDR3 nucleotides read TGTGCCAGCAGCGTAGCAAGGGTGTTGGCGGGCCAAACCAATGAGCAGTTCTTC. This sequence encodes CASSVARVLAGQTNEQFF. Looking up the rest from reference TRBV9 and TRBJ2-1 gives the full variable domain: DSGVTQTPKHLITATGQRVTLRCSPRSGDLSVYWYQQSLDQGLQFLIQYYNGEERAKGNILERFSAQQFPDLHSELNLSSLELGDSALYFCASSVARVLAGQTNEQFFGPGTRLTVL.

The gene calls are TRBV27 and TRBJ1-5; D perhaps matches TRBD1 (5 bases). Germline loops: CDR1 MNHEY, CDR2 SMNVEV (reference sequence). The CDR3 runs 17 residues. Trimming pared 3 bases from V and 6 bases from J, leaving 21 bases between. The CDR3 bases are TGTGCCAGCAGTTTGACGGCGGCAGGGCATGGGGGTCAGCCCCAGCATTTT. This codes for CASSLTAAGHGGQPQHF.

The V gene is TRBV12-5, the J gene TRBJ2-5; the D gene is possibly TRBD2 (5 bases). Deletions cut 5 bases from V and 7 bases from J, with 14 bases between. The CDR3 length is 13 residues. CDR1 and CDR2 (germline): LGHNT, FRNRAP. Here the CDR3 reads CASGAPGSGTQYF. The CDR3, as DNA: TGTGCTAGTGGTGCCCCGGGGAGTGGGACCCAGTACTTC.

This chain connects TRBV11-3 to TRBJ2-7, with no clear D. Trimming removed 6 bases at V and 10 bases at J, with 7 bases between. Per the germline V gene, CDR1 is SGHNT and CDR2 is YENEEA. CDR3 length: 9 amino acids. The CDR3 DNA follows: TGTGCCAGCAGGGTTTGTCAGTACTTC. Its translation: CASRVCQYF.

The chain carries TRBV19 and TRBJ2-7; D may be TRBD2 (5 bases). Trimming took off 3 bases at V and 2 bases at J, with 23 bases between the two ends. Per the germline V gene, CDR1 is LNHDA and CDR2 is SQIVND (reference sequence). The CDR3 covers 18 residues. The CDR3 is CASSIATSEGKGTYEQYF. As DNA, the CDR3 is TGTGCCAGTAGTATCGCTACAAGTGAGGGCAAGGGCACCTACGAGCAGTACTTC. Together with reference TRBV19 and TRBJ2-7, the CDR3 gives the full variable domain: DGGITQSPKYLFRKEGQNVTLSCEQNLNHDAMYWYRQDPGQGLRLIYYSQIVNDFQKGDIAEGYSVSREKKESFPLTVTSAQKNPTAFYLCASSIATSEGKGTYEQYFGPGTRLTVT.

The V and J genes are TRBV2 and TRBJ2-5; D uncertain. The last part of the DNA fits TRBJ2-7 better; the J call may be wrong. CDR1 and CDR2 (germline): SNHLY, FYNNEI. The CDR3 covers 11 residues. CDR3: CASGKAYEQYF. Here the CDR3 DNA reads TGTGCCAGTGGTAAGGCCTACGAGCAGTACTTC.